The rows below give T cell receptor beta chains drawn from one sample of a study of vaccination and CD4 T cells after COVID-19. In TCRdb, the PCR reads were re-called with MiXCR into one record per CDR3 protein. Of about 12,000 distinct CDR3 sequences listed, 25% to 30% are singletons. These receptors' targets are unknown. Here the sequenced sample was CD4+ T cells from blood, cultured in vitro, taken before SARS-CoV-2 vaccination. The source of these receptors is a human donor who received a COVID-19 vaccine. Each CDR3 is given with its conserved first and last residue. A D gene is named only where the DNA matches it firmly. Clone size is not always given. Where it is, it says once, few, many or a class for expanded clones.

TRBV2	TRBJ1-5	.	16	TRBD1	TGTGCCAGCAGACCTCATGACAGGGGTAACAATCAGCCCCAGCATTTT	CASRPHDRGNNQPQHF
TRBV20-1	TRBJ1-4	.	15	.	TGCAGTGCTTCGGAGTTAGGGGCAACTAATGAAAAACTGTTTTTT	CSASELGATNEKLFF
TRBV19	TRBJ2-5	.	15	.	TGTGCCAGTAGATTGAGGGGGGGATCCCAAGAGACCCAGTACTTC	CASRLRGGSQETQYF
TRBV20-1	TRBJ2-7	few	15	TRBD2	TGCAGTGCTAGTTTTCCTAGCGGGACGTCCTACGAGCAGTACTTC	CSASFPSGTSYEQYF
TRBV6-1	TRBJ2-7	.	14	.	TGTGCCAGCACCCTAAACGACTATTCCTACGAGCAGTACTTC	CASTLNDYSYEQYF
TRBV19	TRBJ2-1	few	15	TRBD1	TGTGCCAGTAGTGCAGGGGACAGACCGTACAATGAGCAGTTCTTC	CASSAGDRPYNEQFF
TRBV19	TRBJ1-6	few	18	.	TGTGCCAGTAGTTTGACAGGCCAACATAGCTCCTATAATTCACCCCTCCACTTT	CASSLTGQHSSYNSPLHF
TRBV12-3/TRBV12-4	TRBJ2-7	few	11	.	TGTGCCAGCACTAAACCCTACGAGCAGTACTTC	CASTKPYEQYF
TRBV7-2	TRBJ1-3	.	17	.	TGTGCCAGCAGCTTCTTAGGCGGGGGGCGGTCTGGAAACACCATATATTTT	CASSFLGGGRSGNTIYF
TRBV20-1	TRBJ1-1	few	13	.	TGCAGTGCCCCGGGACTTTCGAACACTGAAGCTTTCTTT	CSAPGLSNTEAFF
TRBV7-9	TRBJ2-3	.	12	.	TGTGCCAGCAGCTCCTCCGCAGATACGCAGTATTTT	CASSSSADTQYF
TRBV20-1	TRBJ2-7	few	12	.	TGCAGTGCTCGGGACAAGTACTACGAGCAGTACTTC	CSARDKYYEQYF
TRBV24-1	TRBJ2-6	.	17	.	TGTGCCACCAATGATCCCCCTTCCGGACCTGGGGCCAACGTCCTGACTTTC	CATNDPPSGPGANVLTF
TRBV15	TRBJ1-2	medium-sized	16	TRBD1	TGTGCCACCAGCAGAGCCTACCCTCGGACAGGGGGCGGCTACACCTTC	CATSRAYPRTGGGYTF
TRBV7-9	TRBJ1-6	few	15	.	TGTGCCAGCAGCTTAGTGGGGGCTGGGAATTCACCCCTCCACTTT	CASSLVGAGNSPLHF
TRBV7-9	TRBJ2-3	.	17	TRBD2	TGTGCCAGCAGCTTAAGATTTCTAGCGGGGAGCACAGATACGCAGTATTTT	CASSLRFLAGSTDTQYF
TRBV20-1	TRBJ2-5	.	11	TRBD2	TGCAGTGCTCTAGCGGAAGAGACCCAGTACTTC	CSALAEETQYF
TRBV7-2	TRBJ1-4	.	16	.	TGTGCCAGCAGCCCCCGACAGGTTTTCGGTAATGAAAAACTGTTTTTT	CASSPRQVFGNEKLFF
TRBV5-1	TRBJ1-6	few	15	TRBD1	TGCGCCAGCAGCTTGGATGGGGACAGGGGAACACCCCTCCACTTT	CASSLDGDRGTPLHF
TRBV20-1	TRBJ2-2	.	14	.	TGCAGTGCTAGGACTGCTGTGAACACCGGGGAGCTGTTTTTT	CSARTAVNTGELFF
TRBV5-1	TRBJ1-4	.	15	.	TGCGCCAGCAGCTCCTCAGCATCAACTAATGAAAAACTGTTTTTT	CASSSSASTNEKLFF
TRBV27	TRBJ2-5	few	14	TRBD1	TGTGCCAGCAGTTTATCTGGACAGGCGGAGACCCAGTACTTC	CASSLSGQAETQYF
TRBV10-2	TRBJ1-1	.	12	.	TGCGCCAGCAGTGAGCCGAACACTGAAGCTTTCTTT	CASSEPNTEAFF
TRBV7-9	TRBJ2-7	.	15	.	TGTGCCAGCAGCTTAGCGCCTGCAAAGGACTACGAGCAGTACTTC	CASSLAPAKDYEQYF
TRBV20-1	TRBJ1-6	few	14	.	TGCAGTGCAACTTACAGGGCTAGAAATTCACCCCTCCACTTT	CSATYRARNSPLHF
TRBV7-9	TRBJ1-1	.	15	.	TGTGCCAGCAGCTTAGCGCCAGGGGTGGGCACTGAAGCTTTCTTT	CASSLAPGVGTEAFF
TRBV7-8	TRBJ2-1	.	16	TRBD2	TGTGCCAGCAGCCGCACGCGGGGGGGGACTTACAATGAGCAGTTCTTC	CASSRTRGGTYNEQFF
TRBV30	TRBJ2-3	.	14	.	TGTGCCTGGACGTCGGGATTTAGCACAGATACGCAGTATTTT	CAWTSGFSTDTQYF
TRBV7-3	TRBJ1-2	.	13	TRBD1	TGTGCCAGCAGCCCTACAGGGGCGACCGGCTACACCTTC	CASSPTGATGYTF
TRBV20-1	TRBJ2-3	.	15	TRBD2	TGCAGTGCTAGTATAGCGGGGGGGCTGACAGATACGCAGTATTTT	CSASIAGGLTDTQYF
TRBV20-1	TRBJ2-1	.	15	TRBD1	TGCAGTGCTAGAGTAGGGACAGGGGGTTTAGATGAGCAGTTCTTC	CSARVGTGGLDEQFF
TRBV11-2	TRBJ1-1	few	15	.	TGTGCCAGCAGCTTAGTGGGGCAGGGGAACACTGAAGCTTTCTTT	CASSLVGQGNTEAFF
TRBV6-1	TRBJ1-1	.	10	.	TGTGCCAGCAGGCGGGCTGAAGCTTTCTTT	CASRRAEAFF
TRBV5-8	TRBJ2-5	.	15	.	TGTGCCAGCAGCTTTGGCAGGGGTAGCCAAGAGACCCAGTACTTC	CASSFGRGSQETQYF
TRBV10-3	TRBJ1-1	.	15	TRBD1	TGTGCCATCAGGAGAGGAGACAGGGCTAGGACTGAAGCTTTCTTT	CAIRRGDRARTEAFF
TRBV20-1	TRBJ2-3	.	17	.	TGCAGTGCTAGACCTGTGAGAGCGGGTGTGGTGCCAGATACGCAGTATTTT	CSARPVRAGVVPDTQYF
TRBV19	TRBJ1-1	few	13	.	TGTGCCAGTAGTATCGGAAGGGACTCTGAAGCTTTCTTT	CASSIGRDSEAFF
TRBV12-3/TRBV12-4	TRBJ1-5	few	16	.	TGTGCCAGCAGTCGGAGGGGGGCTGAGGGGAATCAGCCCCAGCATTTT	CASSRRGAEGNQPQHF
TRBV7-2	TRBJ2-3	.	15	TRBD1	TGTGCCAGCAGCCAACGGACAGGGGGGACAGATACGCAGTATTTT	CASSQRTGGTDTQYF
TRBV6-2/TRBV6-3	TRBJ1-2	.	11	TRBD1	TGTGCCAGCACACAGGGGTTGGGCTACACCTTC	CASTQGLGYTF
TRBV7-9	TRBJ2-3	.	15	.	TGTGCCAGCAGCTTAGTCTCTGCTGGAGGAGATACGCAGTATTTT	CASSLVSAGGDTQYF
TRBV30	TRBJ1-1	few	14	TRBD1	TGTGCCTGGACTGCTCGGACAGGGTACACTGAAGCTTTCTTT	CAWTARTGYTEAFF
TRBV4-1	TRBJ2-1	.	15	.	TGCGCCAGCAGCCAGACGACAGGCGCGTACAATGAGCAGTTCTTC	CASSQTTGAYNEQFF
TRBV12-3/TRBV12-4	TRBJ1-1	.	13	.	TGTGCCAGCAGCAGGGACCGTAACACTGAAGCTTTCTTT	CASSRDRNTEAFF
TRBV6-2/TRBV6-3	TRBJ2-5	few	12	TRBD2	TGTGCCAGCAGTTCCAGCGGGGGTCCCCAGTACTTC	CASSSSGGPQYF
TRBV24-1	TRBJ2-3	.	11	.	TGTGCCACAGTTTTAGGAGATACGCAGTATTTT	CATVLGDTQYF
TRBV18	TRBJ2-5	.	13	.	TGTGCCAGCTCGCGGGACAGTCAGCAGACCCAGTACTTC	CASSRDSQQTQYF
TRBV2	TRBJ1-2	.	14	.	TGTGCCAGCAGTGATGGGAGGCTCCGCTATGACTACACCTTC	CASSDGRLRYDYTF
TRBV5-4	TRBJ2-5	few	14	.	TGTGCCAGCAGCTTGGAGACTTTAGCAGAGACCCAGTACTTC	CASSLETLAETQYF